This TCR beta chain was identified during a study of T-cell reconstitution after alpha-beta-depleted transplantation in children. Points on this clonotype: Its antigen is undetermined.

Unique molecular identifiers featured in how the TCRbeta library was prepared. MiXCR, applied by TCRdb to the PCR reads, yields one record per CDR3 protein. The sample shows around 230,000 distinct CDR3 sequences, more than 15% of them seen only once. The CDR3 runs 13 residues. Germline V CDR1 and CDR2: DFQATT, SNEGSKA (reference sequence). J was trimmed by 6 bases and V by 6 bases; bases with no gene match: 11. Study results and limitations: Several patients had high TCRbeta diversity at day 60; it came from surviving recipient T cells and thymic progenitors. It was newly produced T cells that mostly accounted for T-cell counts and diversity one year after transplant.

The sequence came from a male patient aged 2 to 10 who had a stem cell transplant for acute lymphoblastic leukemia, so the T cells may come from the graft donor. The chain combines TRBV20-1 with TRBJ2-7, with 7 bases matching TRBD1. The sample in question was PBMCs, mostly from graft donor cells, obtained 360 days after TCRalphabeta/CD19-depleted stem cell transplant. The CDR3 region has the DNA TGCAGTGCCTCTCGGGACAGAGGGGGCGAGCAGTACTTC. It encodes CSASRDRGGEQYF.